This T cell receptor beta chain was recovered during a study of T cell repertoires in cytomegalovirus infection. One entry per CDR3 protein results from TCRdb running MiXCR on the reads. Seen here are roughly 600,000 distinct CDR3 sequences, 20% to 25% observed once, and the top ten hold approximately 8%. Study-level results: People with CMV and the relevant HLA were identified by cumulative public TCR beta family frequency. Ex vivo, HLA-C-restricted CMV-specific TCR beta clonotypes prevailed over the rest of the response.

Germline CDR1 is KGHDR and CDR2 is SFDVKD. The CDR3 spans 13 residues. Trimming took 5 bases from V and 4 from J, leaving 8 bases between them. As regards this clonotype: Antigen specificity is unknown.

The chain employs TRBV24-1 and TRBJ2-1; D not certain. The TCR originated in a human donor in good health (CMV status not recorded). Some clones in this sample may be carry-over from other donors' samples. The sequencing input was CD8+ T cells from PBMCs. The CDR3 sequence: CATSADEYNEQFF. The CDR3 region has the DNA TGTGCCACCAGTGCCGACGAATACAATGAGCAGTTCTTC.